This T cell receptor (beta chain) emerged from a study of blood T cell repertoires in COVID-19. Overall study: Whether acute or convalescent, the COVID-19 samples came from the United States, Italy and Spain. Sources were T cells, B-cell-depleted T cells, or PBMCs; the material itself was cDNA or gDNA.

This clone has just a few counts. How the authors handled the data: Reference gene primer amplification yielded estimated nucleated cell counts. TCRdb's copy holds only in-frame clones and misses some; the assay was immunoSEQ multiplex PCR. The DNA gave D and trimming, while V, J and clone size come from that table. The table has about 240,000 clones, over 75% seen once. With 8 bases removed from V and 3 bases from J, the gap between germline ends came to 11 bases. The CDR3 has 12 residues. CDR1 is SNHLY, CDR2 FYNNEI, per germline. This clonotype was obtained from a man aged 25-40 years who had recovered from COVID-19. The chain uses TRBV2 and TRBJ2-7; a possible D gene is TRBD1 (6 bases). Source material: peripheral blood. CDR3 protein: CASEGQYYEQYV. CDR3 in DNA: TGTGCCAGCGAGGGACAATACTACGAGCAGTACGTC.